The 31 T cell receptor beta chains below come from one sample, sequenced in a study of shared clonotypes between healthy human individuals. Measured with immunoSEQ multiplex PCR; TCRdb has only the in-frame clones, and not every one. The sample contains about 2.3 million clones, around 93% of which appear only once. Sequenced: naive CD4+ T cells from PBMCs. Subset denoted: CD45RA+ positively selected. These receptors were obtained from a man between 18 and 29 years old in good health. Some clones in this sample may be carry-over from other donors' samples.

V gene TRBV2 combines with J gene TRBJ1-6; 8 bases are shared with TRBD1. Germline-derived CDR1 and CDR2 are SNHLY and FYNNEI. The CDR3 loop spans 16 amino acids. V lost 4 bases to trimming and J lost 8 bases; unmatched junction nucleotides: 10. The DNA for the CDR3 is TGTGCCAGCAGTGGGCCGGGGGGGACAGGAGATTCACCCCTCCACTTT. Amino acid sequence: CASSGPGGTGDSPLHF.

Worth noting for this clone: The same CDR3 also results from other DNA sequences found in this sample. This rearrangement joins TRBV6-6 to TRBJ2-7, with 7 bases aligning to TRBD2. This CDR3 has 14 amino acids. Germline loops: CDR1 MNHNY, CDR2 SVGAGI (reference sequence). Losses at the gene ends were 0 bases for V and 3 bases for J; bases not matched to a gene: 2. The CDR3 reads CASSYSRTSYEQYF. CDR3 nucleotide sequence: TGTGCCAGCAGTTACTCTAGGACTAGCTACGAGCAGTACTTC.

DNA of the CDR3: TGTGCCAGCAGACCGACTAGCAGAGAGACCCAGTACTTC. Amino acid sequence: CASRPTSRETQYF. The chain joins TRBV28 to TRBJ2-5; TRBD2 matches at 7 bases. CDR3 length equals 13 residues. Germline V gene data show CDR1 as MDHEN and CDR2 as SYDVKM. Trimming at V came to 6 bases and at J to 4 bases, leaving 5 bases not matched to a gene.

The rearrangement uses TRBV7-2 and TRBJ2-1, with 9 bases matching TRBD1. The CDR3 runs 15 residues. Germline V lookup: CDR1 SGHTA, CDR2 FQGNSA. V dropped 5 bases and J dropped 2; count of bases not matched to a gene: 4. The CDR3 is CASSPRTGAYNEQFF. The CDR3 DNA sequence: TGTGCCAGCAGCCCGCGGACAGGGGCCTACAATGAGCAGTTCTTC.

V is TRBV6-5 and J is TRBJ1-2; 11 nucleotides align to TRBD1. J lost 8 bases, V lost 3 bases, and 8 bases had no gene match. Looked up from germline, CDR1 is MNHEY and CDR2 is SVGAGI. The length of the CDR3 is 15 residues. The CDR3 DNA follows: TGTGCCAGCAGTTATTTAGGACAGGGGGCTCAGGGCTACACCTTC. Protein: CASSYLGQGAQGYTF.

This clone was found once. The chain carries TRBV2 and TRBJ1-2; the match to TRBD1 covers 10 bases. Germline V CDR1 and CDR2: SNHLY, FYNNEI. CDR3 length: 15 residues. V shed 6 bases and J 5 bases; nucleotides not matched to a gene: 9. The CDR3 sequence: CASRATTGGAYGYTF. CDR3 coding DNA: TGTGCCAGCAGGGCGACGACAGGGGGCGCTTATGGCTACACCTTC.

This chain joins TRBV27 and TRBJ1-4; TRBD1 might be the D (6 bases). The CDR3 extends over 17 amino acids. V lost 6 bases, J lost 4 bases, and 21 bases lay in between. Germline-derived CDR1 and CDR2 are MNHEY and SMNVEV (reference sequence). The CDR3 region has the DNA TGTGCCAGCAGGGGCTTGTCGGGGGGGCGCGGTAATGAAAAACTGTTTTTT. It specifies CASRGLSGGRGNEKLFF.

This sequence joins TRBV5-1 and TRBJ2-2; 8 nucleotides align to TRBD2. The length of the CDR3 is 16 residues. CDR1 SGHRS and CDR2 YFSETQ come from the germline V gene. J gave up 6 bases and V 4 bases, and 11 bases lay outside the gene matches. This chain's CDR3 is CASSVGLAVSPGELFF. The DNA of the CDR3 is TGCGCCAGCAGCGTCGGACTAGCAGTCTCGCCCGGGGAGCTGTTTTTT.

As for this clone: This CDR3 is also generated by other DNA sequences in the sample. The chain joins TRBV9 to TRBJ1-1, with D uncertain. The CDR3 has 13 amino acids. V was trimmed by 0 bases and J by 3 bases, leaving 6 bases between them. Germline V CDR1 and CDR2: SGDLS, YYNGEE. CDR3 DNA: TGTGCCAGCAGCGTAGGCTGGGACACTGAAGCTTTCTTT. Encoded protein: CASSVGWDTEAFF.

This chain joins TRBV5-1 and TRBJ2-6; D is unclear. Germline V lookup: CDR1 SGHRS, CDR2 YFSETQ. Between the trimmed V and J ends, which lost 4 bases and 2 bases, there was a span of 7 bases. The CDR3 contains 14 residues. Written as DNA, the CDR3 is TGCGCCAGCAGCGGGGTAACTGGGGCCAACGTCCTGACTTTC. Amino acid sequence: CASSGVTGANVLTF. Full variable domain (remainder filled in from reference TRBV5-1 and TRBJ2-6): KAGVTQTPRYLIKTRGQQVTLSCSPISGHRSVSWYQQTPGQGLQFLFEYFSETQRNKGNFPGRFSGRQFSNSRSEMNVSTLELGDSALYLCASSGVTGANVLTFGAGSRLTVL.

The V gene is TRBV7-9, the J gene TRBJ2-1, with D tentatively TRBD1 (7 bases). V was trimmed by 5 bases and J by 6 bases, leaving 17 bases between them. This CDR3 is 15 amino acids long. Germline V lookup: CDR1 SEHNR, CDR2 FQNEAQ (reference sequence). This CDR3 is CASSAGQGGGNEQFF. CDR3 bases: TGTGCCAGCAGCGCCGGCCAGGGGGGTGGCAATGAGCAGTTCTTC. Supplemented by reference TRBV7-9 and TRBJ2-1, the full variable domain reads DTGVSQNPRHKITKRGQNVTFRCDPISEHNRLYWYRQTLGQGPEFLTYFQNEAQLEKSRLLSDRFSAERPKGSFSTLEIQRTEQGDSAMYLCASSAGQGGGNEQFFGPGTRLTVL.

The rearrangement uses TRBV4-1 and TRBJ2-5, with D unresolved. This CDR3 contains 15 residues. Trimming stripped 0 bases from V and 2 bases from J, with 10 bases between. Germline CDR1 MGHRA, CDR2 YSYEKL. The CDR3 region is CASSQDSAVQETQYF. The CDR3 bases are TGCGCCAGCAGCCAAGATTCGGCAGTTCAAGAGACCCAGTACTTC.

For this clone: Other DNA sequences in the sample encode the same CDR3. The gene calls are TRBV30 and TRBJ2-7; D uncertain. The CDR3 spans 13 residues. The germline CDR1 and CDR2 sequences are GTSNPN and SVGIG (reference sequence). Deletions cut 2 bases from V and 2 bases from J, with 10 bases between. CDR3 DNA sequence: TGTGCCTGGAGTCTCGGCGGCCCCTACGAGCAGTACTTC. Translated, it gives CAWSLGGPYEQYF.

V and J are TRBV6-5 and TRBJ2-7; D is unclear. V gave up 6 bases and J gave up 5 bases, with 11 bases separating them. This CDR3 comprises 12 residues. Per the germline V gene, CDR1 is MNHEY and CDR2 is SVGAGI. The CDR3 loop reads CASSPYDNEQYF. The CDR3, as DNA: TGTGCCAGCAGCCCTTATGATAACGAGCAGTACTTC.

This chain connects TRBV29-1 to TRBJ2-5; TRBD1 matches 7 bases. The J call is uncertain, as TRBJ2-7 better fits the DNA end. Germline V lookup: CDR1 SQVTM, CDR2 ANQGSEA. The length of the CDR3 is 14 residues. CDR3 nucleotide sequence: TGCAGCGTGGCGCACAGGGGCAGCGGATACGAGCAGTACTTC. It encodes CSVAHRGSGYEQYF.

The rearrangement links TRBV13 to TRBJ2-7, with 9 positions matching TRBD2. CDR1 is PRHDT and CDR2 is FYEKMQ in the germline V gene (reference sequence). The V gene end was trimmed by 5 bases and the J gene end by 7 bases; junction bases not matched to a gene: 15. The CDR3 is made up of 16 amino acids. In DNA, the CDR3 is TGTGCCAGCAGCACCTTAGCGGGAGAAGCGCTAGGGGAGCAGTACTTC. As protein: CASSTLAGEALGEQYF.

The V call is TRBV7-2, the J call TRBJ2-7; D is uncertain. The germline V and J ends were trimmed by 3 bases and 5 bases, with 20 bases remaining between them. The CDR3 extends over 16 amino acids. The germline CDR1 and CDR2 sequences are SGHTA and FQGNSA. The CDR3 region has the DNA TGTGCCAGCAGCTTGAGGTTCAGGCCTTCGCCCAACGAGCAGTACTTC. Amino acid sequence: CASSLRFRPSPNEQYF.

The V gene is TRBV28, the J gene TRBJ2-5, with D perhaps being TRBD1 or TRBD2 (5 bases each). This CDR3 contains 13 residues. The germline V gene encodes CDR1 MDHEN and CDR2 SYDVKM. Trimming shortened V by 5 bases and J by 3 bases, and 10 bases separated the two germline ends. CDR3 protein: CASSPGTEETQYF. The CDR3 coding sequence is TGTGCCAGCAGTCCCGGGACGGAAGAGACCCAGTACTTC.

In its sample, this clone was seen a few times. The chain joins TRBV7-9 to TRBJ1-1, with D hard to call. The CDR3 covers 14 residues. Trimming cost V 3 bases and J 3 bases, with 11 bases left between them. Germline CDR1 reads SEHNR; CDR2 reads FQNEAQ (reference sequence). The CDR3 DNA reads TGTGCCAGCAGCTTGGTAGGGTTGGACACTGAAGCTTTCTTT. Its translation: CASSLVGLDTEAFF. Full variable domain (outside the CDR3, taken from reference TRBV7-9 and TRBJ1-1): DTGVSQNPRHKITKRGQNVTFRCDPISEHNRLYWYRQTLGQGPEFLTYFQNEAQLEKSRLLSDRFSAERPKGSFSTLEIQRTEQGDSAMYLCASSLVGLDTEAFFGQGTRLTVV.

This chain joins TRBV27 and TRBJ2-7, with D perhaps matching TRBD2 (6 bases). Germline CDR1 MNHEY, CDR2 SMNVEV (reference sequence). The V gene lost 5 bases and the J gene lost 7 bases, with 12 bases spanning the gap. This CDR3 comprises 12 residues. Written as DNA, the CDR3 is TGTGCCAGCAGTCCCGGGGCGGGGGAGCAGTACTTC. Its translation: CASSPGAGEQYF.

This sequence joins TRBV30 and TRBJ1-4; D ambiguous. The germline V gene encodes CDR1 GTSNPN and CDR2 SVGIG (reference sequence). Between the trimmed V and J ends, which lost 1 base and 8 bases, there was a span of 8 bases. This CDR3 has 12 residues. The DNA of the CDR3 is TGTGCCTGGAGTGGAATCGGGGAAAAACTGTTTTTT. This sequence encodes CAWSGIGEKLFF.

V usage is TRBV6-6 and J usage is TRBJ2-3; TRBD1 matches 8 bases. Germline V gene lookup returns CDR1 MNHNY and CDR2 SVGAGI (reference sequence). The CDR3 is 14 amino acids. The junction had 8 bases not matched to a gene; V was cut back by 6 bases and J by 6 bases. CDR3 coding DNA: TGTGCCAGCAGACCAGACAGGGGACCCGATACGCAGTATTTT. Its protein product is CASRPDRGPDTQYF.

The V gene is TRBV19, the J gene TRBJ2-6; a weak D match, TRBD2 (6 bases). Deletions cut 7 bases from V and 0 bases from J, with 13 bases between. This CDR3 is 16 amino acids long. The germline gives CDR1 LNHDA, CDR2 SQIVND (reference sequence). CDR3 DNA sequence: TGTGCCAGTATGGGACCGACTAGCTCTGGGGCCAACGTCCTGACTTTC. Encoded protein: CASMGPTSSGANVLTF.

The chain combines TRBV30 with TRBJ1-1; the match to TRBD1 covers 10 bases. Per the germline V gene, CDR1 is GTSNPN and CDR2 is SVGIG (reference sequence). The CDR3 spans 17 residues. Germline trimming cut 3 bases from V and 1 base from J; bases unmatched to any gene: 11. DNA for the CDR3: TGTGCCTGGAGCCGTTCCAGGGGACAGGGGACGAACACTGAAGCTTTCTTT. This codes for CAWSRSRGQGTNTEAFF. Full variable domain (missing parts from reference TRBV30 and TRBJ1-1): SQTIHQWPATLVQPVGSPLSLECTVEGTSNPNLYWYRQAAGRGLQLLFYSVGIGQISSEVPQNLSASRPQDRQFILSSKKLLLSDSGFYLCAWSRSRGQGTNTEAFFGQGTRLTVV.

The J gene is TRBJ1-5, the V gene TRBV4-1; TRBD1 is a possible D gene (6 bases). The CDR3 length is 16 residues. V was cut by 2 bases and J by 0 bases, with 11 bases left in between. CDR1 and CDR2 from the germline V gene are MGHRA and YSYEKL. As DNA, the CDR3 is TGCGCCAGCAGCCAAAGGACAGCTTATAGCAATCAGCCCCAGCATTTT. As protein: CASSQRTAYSNQPQHF.

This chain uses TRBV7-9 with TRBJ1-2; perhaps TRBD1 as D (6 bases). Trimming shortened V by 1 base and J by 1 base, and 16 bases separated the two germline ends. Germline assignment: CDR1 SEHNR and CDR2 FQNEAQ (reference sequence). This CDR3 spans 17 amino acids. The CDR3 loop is CASSLERTRGHNYGYTF. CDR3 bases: TGTGCCAGCAGCTTAGAAAGGACGCGGGGGCATAACTATGGCTACACCTTC.

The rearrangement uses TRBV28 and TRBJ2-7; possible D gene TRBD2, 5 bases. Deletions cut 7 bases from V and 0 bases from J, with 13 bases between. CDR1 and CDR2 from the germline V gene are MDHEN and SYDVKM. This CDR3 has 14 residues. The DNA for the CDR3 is TGTGCCAGCACGGGCGGGTTGGTCTCCTACGAGCAGTACTTC. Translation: CASTGGLVSYEQYF.

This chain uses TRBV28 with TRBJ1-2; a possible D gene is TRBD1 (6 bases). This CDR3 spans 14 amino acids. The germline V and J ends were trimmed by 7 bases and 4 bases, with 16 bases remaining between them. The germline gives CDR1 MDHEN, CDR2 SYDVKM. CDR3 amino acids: CASTLGHRAYGYTF. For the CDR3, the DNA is TGTGCCAGCACCTTGGGACACAGGGCCTATGGCTACACCTTC.

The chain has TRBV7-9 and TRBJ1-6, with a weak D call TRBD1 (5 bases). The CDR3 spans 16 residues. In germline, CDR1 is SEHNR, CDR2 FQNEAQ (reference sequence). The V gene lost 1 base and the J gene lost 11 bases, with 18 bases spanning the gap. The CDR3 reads CASSLGKGFRSPPLHF. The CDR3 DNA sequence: TGTGCCAGCAGCTTAGGAAAGGGGTTTCGTTCGCCACCCCTCCACTTT. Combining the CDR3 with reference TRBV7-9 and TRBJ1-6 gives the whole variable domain DTGVSQNPRHKITKRGQNVTFRCDPISEHNRLYWYRQTLGQGPEFLTYFQNEAQLEKSRLLSDRFSAERPKGSFSTLEIQRTEQGDSAMYLCASSLGKGFRSPPLHFGNGTRLTVT.

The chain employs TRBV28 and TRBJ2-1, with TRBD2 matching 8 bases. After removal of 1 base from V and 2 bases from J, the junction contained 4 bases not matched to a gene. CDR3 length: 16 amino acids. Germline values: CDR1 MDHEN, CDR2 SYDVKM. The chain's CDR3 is CASSLSGSGTYNEQFF. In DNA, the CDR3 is TGTGCCAGCAGTTTATCGGGTAGCGGGACCTACAATGAGCAGTTCTTC.

CDR3 in DNA: TGTGCCAGCAGCAAGGACAGGGATACTGAAGCTTTCTTT. Protein sequence: CASSKDRDTEAFF. The chain is built from TRBV7-6 and TRBJ1-1; the match to TRBD1 covers 8 bases. Germline-derived CDR1 and CDR2 are SGHVS and FNYEAQ. The J segment lost 5 bases and the V segment lost 5 bases, leaving 4 bases of the junction unmatched. This CDR3 is built from 13 residues. The full variable domain, rest sourced from reference TRBV7-6 and TRBJ1-1, is GAGVSQSPRYKVTKRGQDVALRCDPISGHVSLYWYRQALGQGPEFLTYFNYEAQQDKSGLPNDRFSAERPEGSISTLTIQRTEQRDSAMYRCASSKDRDTEAFFGQGTRLTVV.